This TCR beta chain was retrieved from a study of CD8+ T cells in alopecia areata (dated by TCRdb to 2017 to 2018). Describing the broader study: The treated patients, all with moderate-to-severe alopecia areata, were enrolled in an open-label pilot trial of oral tofacitinib given at 5 to 10 mg twice daily. TCRbeta CDR3 regions were amplified by immunoSEQ multiplex PCR with 35 Vbeta forward and 13 Jbeta reverse primers. Patients received tofacitinib for 6 to 18 months and were then followed off drug for 6 months to check for delayed response and recurrence. Scalp clonality was compared across normal scalp (n=4), patchy alopecia areata scalp (n=8), and alopecia totalis/universalis scalp (n=8). Human TCRbeta sequencing covered scalp tissue and sorted CD4+ and CD8+ peripheral blood T cells from patchy and totalis/universalis alopecia areata patients and healthy controls. RNA was extracted with the PAXgene miRNA kit for fixed scalp, the miRNeasy kit for PBMCs, and the RNeasy kit for mouse skin. Tofacitinib-treated patients had biopsies at baseline and at 4 and 24 weeks of treatment, with a later scalp biopsy in several patients. The study used high-throughput TCRbeta sequencing to examine T cell clonal expansion in alopecia areata, in both the C3H/HeJ mouse model and human patients. For the treated patients, the SALT score, which quantifies what percentage of scalp surface area is affected, served as the measure of disease severity. Findings and caveats that apply to the study as a whole: Scalp clonality and the number of expanded CD8+ clones among the top 100 scalp clones were significantly decreased by tofacitinib. Lesional scalp, especially in alopecia totalis/universalis, showed higher clonality and more expanded CD8+ clones than normal scalp, suggesting antigenic drive. Shared TCR sequences between patients were less evident than in mice, which may be partly attributable to HLA diversity in the patient population. The treated cohort was small, with a single nonresponder, so links between baseline CD8+ expansion and response need larger studies. During tofacitinib treatment, many expanded lesional clones stuck around in both scalp and blood, and this persistence may partly explain why relapse happens after treatment is stopped. Unlike mouse skin, which is dominated by gammadelta T cells, normal human skin has resident alphabeta T cells that are also sequenced, and this complicates analysis of the scalp TCR repertoire.

This specimen's treatment or condition label, interpreted: oral pan-JAK inhibitor, 5-10 mg twice daily. Lesional scalp punch biopsies and peripheral blood were obtained from alopecia areata patients. After PBMCs were isolated by density centrifugation and stained for CD3, CD4 and CD8, a FACSAria was used to sort CD4+ and CD8+ T cells. Including the terminal cysteine and phenylalanine, the CDR3 comprises 15 residues. The retained sequence is limited to the CDR3, 45 bases, with the frame set at the first base. The germline V gene (reference sequence) sets CDR1 to LNHNV and CDR2 to YYDKDF. The V and J ends are trimmed by 8 bases and 1 base, leaving 14 bases between them. Libraries were prepared through the immunoSEQ multiplex PCR assay. For TCR sequencing, RNA was extracted from every sample and reverse transcribed into cDNA to serve as template. First-strand cDNA was synthesized with SuperScript III using a 2:1 mix of oligo-dT and random hexamers. A synthetic immune receptor repertoire was used to gauge amplification bias, and whatever bias remained was removed computationally. The published analysis was carried out like this. Raw reads were preprocessed for error removal, and CDR3 was defined according to IMGT conventions as running from the conserved cysteine to phenylalanine. Clonality was computed as 1 minus the Shannon entropy, with the entropy normalized by log2 of the number of productive unique TCRs. CD4 or CD8 identity of scalp clones was inferred by cross-referencing scalp TCRbeta sequences with sorted blood CD4 and CD8 repertoires. Imported from immuneACCESS, the table was reduced by TCRdb to in-frame sequences with V and J called. These copies leave out some clones; in studies compared against another copy, an unresolved V gene accounts for under half, and the cause of the remainder is not known. From that table come the V and J calls and clone size; the DNA was used to work out D and trimming. The table for this sample lists about 190,000 clones; 50% to 70% of them were counted only once. The top ten constitute about 1.3% of the sample.

Remarks on this clone: The target of this receptor is not known. No qualities accompany the bases; no much larger clone lies one base away.

The source of this sequence is a human donor with alopecia areata. The chain employs TRBV15 and TRBJ2-2; a tentative D call is TRBD1 (5 bases match). Material: CD4+ T cells sorted from blood, obtained at approximately week 50, from a patient treated with tofacitinib. The bases are TGTGCCACCTCCTTGGGGCAGATGAACACCGGGGAGCTGTTTTTT. This translates into CATSLGQMNTGELFF.